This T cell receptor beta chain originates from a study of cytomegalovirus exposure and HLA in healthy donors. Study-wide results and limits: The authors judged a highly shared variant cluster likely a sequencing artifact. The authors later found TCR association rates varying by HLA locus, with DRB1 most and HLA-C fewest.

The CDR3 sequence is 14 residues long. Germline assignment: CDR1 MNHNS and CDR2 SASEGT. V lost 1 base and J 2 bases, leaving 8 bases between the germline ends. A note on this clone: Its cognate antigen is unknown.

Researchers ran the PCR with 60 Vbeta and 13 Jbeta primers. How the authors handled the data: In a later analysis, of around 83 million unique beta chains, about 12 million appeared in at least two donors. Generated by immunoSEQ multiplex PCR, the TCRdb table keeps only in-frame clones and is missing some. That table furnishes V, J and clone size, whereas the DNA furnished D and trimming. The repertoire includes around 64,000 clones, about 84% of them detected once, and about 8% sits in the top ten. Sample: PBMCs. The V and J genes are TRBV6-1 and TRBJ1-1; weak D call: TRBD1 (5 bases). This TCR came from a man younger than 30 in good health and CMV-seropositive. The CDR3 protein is CASSEEGTNTEAFF. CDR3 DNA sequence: TGTGCCAGCAGTGAAGAAGGGACTAACACTGAAGCTTTCTTT.